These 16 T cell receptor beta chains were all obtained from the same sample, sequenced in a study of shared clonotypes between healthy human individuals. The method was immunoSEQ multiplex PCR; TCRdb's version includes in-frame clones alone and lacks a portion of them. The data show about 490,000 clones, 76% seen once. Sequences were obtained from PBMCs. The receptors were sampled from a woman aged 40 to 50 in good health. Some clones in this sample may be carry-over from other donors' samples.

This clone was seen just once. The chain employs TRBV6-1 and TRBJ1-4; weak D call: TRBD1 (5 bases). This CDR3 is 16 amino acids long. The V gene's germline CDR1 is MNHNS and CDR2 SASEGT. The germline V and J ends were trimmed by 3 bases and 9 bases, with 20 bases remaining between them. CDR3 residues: CASSELGHVALQKLFF. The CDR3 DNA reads TGTGCCAGCAGTGAGTTGGGGCATGTCGCTCTCCAAAAACTGTTTTTT.

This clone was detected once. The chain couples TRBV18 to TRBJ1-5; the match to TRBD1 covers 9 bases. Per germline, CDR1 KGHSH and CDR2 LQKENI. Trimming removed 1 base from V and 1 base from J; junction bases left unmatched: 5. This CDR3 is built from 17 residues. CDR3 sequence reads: CASSPLPGTGSNQPQHF. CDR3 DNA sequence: TGTGCCAGCTCACCACTACCCGGGACAGGGAGCAATCAGCCCCAGCATTTT.

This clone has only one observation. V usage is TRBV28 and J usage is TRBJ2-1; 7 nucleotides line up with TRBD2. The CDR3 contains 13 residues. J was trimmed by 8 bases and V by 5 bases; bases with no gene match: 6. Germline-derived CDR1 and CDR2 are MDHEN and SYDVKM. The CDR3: CASSMGGGDEQFF. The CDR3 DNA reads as TGTGCCAGCAGTATGGGGGGAGGGGATGAGCAGTTCTTC. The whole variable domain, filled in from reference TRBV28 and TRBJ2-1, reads DVKVTQSSRYLVKRTGEKVFLECVQDMDHENMFWYRQDPGLGLRLIYFSYDVKMKEKGDIPEGYSVSREKKERFSLILESASTNQTSMYLCASSMGGGDEQFFGPGTRLTVL.

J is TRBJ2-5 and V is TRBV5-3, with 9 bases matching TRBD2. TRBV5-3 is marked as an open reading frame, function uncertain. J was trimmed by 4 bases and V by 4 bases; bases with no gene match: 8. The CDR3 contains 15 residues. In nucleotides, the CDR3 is TGTGCCAGAAGCGGGGAGCGGGAGGTCCGAGAGACCCAGTACTTC. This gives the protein CARSGEREVRETQYF.

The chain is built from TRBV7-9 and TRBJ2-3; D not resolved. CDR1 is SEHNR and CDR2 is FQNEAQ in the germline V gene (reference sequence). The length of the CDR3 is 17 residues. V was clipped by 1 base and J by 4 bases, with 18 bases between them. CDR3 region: CASSLDPVSPGADTQYF. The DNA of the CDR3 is TGTGCCAGCAGCTTAGACCCCGTCTCCCCAGGCGCAGATACGCAGTATTTT.

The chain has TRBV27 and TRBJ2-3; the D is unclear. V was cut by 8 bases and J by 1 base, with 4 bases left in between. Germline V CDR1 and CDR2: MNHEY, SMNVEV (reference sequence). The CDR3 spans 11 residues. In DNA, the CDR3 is TGTGCCAGCCTGGGCACAGATACGCAGTATTTT. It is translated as CASLGTDTQYF.

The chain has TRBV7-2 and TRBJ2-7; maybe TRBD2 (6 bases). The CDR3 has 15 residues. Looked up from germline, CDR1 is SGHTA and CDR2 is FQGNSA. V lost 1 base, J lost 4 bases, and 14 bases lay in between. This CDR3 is CASSLVFAGPYEQYF. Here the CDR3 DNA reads TGTGCCAGCAGCTTAGTATTTGCGGGACCATACGAGCAGTACTTC.

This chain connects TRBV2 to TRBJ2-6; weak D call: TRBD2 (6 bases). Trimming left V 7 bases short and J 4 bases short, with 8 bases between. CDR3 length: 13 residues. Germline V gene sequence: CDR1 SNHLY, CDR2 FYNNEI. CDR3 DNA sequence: TGTGCCAGCACCCGGGGGGGGGCCAACGTCCTGACTTTC. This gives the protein CASTRGGANVLTF.

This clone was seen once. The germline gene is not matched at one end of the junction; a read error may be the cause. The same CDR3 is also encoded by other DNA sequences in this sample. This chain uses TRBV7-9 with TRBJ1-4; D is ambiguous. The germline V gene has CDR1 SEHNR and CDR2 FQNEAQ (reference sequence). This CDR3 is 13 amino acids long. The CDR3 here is CASSPGFNEKLFF. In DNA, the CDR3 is TGTGCCAGCAGCCCGGGGTTCAATGAAAAATTGTTTTTT.

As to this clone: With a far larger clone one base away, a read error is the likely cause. In nucleotides, the CDR3 is TGTGCCAGCAGCCAAGGGGCTAGCGGGGCCTGGGAGCAGTCCTTC. This sequence encodes CASSQGASGAWEQSF. The chain recombines TRBV4-2 with TRBJ2-7, with 9 nucleotides matching TRBD2. CDR1 is LGHNA, CDR2 YNFKEQ, per germline. This CDR3 comprises 15 residues.

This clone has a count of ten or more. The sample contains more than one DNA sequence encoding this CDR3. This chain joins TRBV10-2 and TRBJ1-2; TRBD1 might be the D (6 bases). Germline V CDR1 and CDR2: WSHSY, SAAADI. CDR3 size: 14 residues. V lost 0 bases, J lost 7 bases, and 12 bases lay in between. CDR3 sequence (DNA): TGCGCCAGCAGTGAGTCGGGCGGGGGCGGTGGCTACACCTTC. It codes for CASSESGGGGGYTF.

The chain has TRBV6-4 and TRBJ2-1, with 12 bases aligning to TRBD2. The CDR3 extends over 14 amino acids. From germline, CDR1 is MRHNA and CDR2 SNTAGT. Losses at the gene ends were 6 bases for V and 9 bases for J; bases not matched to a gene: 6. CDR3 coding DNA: TGTGCCAGCAGCCTACTAGCGGGAGGTAGTGAGCAGTTCTTC. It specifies CASSLLAGGSEQFF.

CDR3 DNA sequence: TGTGCCAGCAGCCCGGTGGGACAGGAACAAGAGACCCAGTACTTC. It specifies CASSPVGQEQETQYF. V and J are TRBV11-2 and TRBJ2-5; TRBD1 matches 8 bases. The CDR3 spans 15 residues. Looked up from germline, CDR1 is SGHAT and CDR2 is FQNNGV. The V segment lost 5 bases and the J segment 2 bases; nucleotides outside the gene matches: 7. The whole variable domain, remainder taken from reference TRBV11-2 and TRBJ2-5, is EAGVAQSPRYKIIEKRQSVAFWCNPISGHATLYWYQQILGQGPKLLIQFQNNGVVDDSQLPKDRFSAERLKGVDSTLKIQPAKLEDSAVYLCASSPVGQEQETQYFGPGTRLLVL.

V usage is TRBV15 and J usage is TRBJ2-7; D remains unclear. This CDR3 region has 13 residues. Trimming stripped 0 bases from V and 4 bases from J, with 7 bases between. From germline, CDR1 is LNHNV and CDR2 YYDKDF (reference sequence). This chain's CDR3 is CATSRDKTYEQYF. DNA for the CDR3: TGTGCCACCAGCAGAGATAAAACTTACGAGCAGTACTTC.

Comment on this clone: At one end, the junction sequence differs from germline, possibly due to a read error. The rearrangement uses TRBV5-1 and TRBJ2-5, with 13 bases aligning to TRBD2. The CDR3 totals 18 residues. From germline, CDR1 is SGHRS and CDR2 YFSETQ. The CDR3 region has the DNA TGCGCCAGCAGCGGGGTCGGACTAGCGGGAGAGAAACAAGAGACTCAGTACTTC. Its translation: CASSGVGLAGEKQETQYF.

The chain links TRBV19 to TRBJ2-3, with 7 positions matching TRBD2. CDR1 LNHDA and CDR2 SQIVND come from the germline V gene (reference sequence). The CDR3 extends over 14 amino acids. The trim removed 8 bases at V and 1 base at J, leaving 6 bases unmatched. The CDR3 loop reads CASRPSGRTDTQYF. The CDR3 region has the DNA TGTGCCAGTCGCCCTAGCGGACGCACAGATACGCAGTATTTT.